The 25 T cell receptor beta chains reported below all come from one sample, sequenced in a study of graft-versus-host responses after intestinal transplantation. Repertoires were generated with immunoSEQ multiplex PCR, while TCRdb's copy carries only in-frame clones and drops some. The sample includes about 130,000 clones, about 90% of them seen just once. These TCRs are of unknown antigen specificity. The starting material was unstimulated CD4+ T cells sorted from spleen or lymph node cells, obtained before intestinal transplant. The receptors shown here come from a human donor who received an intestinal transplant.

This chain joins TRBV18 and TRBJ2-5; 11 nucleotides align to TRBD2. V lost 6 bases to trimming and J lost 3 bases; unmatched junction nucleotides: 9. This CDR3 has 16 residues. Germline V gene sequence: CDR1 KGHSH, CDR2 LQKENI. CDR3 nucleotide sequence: TGTGCCAGCTCCCCTAGCGGGAGGTGGGGAGAAGAGACCCAGTACTTC. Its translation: CASSPSGRWGEETQYF. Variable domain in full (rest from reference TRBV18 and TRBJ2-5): NAGVMQNPRHLVRRRGQEARLRCSPMKGHSHVYWYRQLPEEGLKFMVYLQKENIIDESGMPKERFSAEFPKEGPSILRIQQVVRGDSAAYFCASSPSGRWGEETQYFGPGTRLLVL.

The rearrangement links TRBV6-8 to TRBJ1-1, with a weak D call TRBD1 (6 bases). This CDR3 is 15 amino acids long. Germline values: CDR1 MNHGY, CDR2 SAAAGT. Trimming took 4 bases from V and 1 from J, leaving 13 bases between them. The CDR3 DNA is TGTGCCAGCAGTTCCCTGCGGGGGGCGAACACTGAAGCTTTCTTT. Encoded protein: CASSSLRGANTEAFF.

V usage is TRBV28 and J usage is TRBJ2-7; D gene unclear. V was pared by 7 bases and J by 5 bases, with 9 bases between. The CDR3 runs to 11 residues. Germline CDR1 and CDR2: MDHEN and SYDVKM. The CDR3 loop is CASTLEDEQYF. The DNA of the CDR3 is TGTGCCAGCACTCTAGAAGACGAGCAGTACTTC.

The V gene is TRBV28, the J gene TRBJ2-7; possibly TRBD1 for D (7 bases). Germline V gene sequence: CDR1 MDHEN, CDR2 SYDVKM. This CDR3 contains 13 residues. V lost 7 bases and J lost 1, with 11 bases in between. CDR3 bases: TGTGCCAGCAAGGGGGGACAGTCCTACGAGCAGTACTTC. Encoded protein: CASKGGQSYEQYF.

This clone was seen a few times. As DNA, the CDR3 is TGTGCCAGCACCGAGATCAGGGGTGGCTATGGCTACACCTTC. Its translation: CASTEIRGGYGYTF. The J gene is TRBJ1-2, the V gene TRBV5-5, with D perhaps matching TRBD1 (6 bases). This CDR3 is built from 14 residues. From germline, CDR1 is SGHKS and CDR2 YYEKEE (reference sequence). Deletions cut 6 bases from V and 4 bases from J, with 16 bases between.

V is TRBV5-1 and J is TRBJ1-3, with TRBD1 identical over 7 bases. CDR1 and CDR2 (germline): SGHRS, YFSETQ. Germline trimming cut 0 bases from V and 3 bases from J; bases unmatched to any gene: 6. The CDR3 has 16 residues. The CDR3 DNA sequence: TGCGCCAGCAGCTTGGTCGGGACAGTTGGTGGAAACACCATATATTTT. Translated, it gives CASSLVGTVGGNTIYF. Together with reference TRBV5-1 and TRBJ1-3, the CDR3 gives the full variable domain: KAGVTQTPRYLIKTRGQQVTLSCSPISGHRSVSWYQQTPGQGLQFLFEYFSETQRNKGNFPGRFSGRQFSNSRSEMNVSTLELGDSALYLCASSLVGTVGGNTIYFGEGSWLTVV.

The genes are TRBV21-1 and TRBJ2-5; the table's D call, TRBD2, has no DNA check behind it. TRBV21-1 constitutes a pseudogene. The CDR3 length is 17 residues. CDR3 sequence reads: CASSKSACLGHQETQYF. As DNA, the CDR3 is TGTGCCAGCAGCAAATCCGCTTGCCTAGGCCACCAAGAGACCCAGTACTTC.

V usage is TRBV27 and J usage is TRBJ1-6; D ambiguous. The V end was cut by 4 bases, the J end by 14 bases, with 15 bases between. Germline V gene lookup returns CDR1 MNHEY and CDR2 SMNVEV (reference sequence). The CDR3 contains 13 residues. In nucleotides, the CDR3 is TGTGCCAGCAGTTCCCGCCTTGCGAGTGCCCTCCACTTT. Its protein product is CASSSRLASALHF.

CDR3 sequence (DNA): TGTGCCAGCAGCCCCGGGACGGTCAACACTGAAGCTTTCTTT. Its translation is CASSPGTVNTEAFF. The chain joins TRBV14 to TRBJ1-1; maybe TRBD1 (5 bases). Per germline, CDR1 SGHDN and CDR2 FVKESK. V lost 4 bases to trimming and J lost 2 bases, with 11 bases between them. CDR3 length equals 14 residues.

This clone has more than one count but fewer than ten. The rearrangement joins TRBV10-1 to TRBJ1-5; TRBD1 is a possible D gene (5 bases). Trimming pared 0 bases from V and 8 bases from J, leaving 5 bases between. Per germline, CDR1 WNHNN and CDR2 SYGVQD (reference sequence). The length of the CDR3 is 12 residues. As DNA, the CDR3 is TGCGCCAGCAGTGAGTCAGGGGAGCCCCAGCATTTT. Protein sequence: CASSESGEPQHF.

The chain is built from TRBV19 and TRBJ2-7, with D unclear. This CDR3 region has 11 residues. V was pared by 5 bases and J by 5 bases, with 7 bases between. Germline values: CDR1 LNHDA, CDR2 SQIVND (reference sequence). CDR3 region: CASSDRHEQYF. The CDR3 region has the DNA TGTGCCAGTAGTGACCGCCACGAGCAGTACTTC. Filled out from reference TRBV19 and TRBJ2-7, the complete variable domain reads DGGITQSPKYLFRKEGQNVTLSCEQNLNHDAMYWYRQDPGQGLRLIYYSQIVNDFQKGDIAEGYSVSREKKESFPLTVTSAQKNPTAFYLCASSDRHEQYFGPGTRLTVT.

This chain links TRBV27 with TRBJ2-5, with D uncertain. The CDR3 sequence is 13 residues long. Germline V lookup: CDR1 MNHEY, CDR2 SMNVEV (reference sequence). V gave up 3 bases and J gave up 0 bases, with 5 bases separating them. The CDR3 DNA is TGTGCCAGCAGTTTCGGGTACCAAGAGACCCAGTACTTC. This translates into CASSFGYQETQYF.

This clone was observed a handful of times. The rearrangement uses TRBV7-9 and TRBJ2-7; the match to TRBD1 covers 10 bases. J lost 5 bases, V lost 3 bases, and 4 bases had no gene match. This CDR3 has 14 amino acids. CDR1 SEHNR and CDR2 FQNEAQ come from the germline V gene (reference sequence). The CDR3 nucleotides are TGTGCCAGCAGCTTCCCGGACAGGGGGAACGAGCAGTACTTC. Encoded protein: CASSFPDRGNEQYF.

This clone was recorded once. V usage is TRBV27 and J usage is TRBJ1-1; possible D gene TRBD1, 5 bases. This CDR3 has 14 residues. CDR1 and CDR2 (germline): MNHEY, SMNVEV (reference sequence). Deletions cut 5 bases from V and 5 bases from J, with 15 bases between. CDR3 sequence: CASSGSRARTEAFF. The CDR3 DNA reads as TGTGCCAGCAGTGGATCCAGGGCGCGGACTGAAGCTTTCTTT.

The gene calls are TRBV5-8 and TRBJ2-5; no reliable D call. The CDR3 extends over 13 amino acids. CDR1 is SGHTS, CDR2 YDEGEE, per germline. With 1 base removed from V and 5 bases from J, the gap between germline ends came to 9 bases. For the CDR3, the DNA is TGTGCCAGCAGCTTGAAGGTTCGGGAGACCCAGTACTTC. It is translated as CASSLKVRETQYF.

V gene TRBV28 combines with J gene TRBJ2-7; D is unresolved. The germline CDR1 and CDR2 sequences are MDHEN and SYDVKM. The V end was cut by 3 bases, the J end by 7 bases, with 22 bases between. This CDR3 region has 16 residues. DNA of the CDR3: TGTGCCAGCAGTTTTAATTCGCAGCTGCCGTTCGAGGAGCAGTACTTC. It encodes CASSFNSQLPFEEQYF.

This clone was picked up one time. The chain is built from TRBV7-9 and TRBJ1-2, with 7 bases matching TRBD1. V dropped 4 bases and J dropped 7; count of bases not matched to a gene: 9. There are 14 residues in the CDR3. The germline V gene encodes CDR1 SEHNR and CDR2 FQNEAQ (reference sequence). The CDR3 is CASSSLTGHAGYTF. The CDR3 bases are TGTGCCAGCAGCTCCTTGACAGGGCATGCTGGCTACACCTTC.

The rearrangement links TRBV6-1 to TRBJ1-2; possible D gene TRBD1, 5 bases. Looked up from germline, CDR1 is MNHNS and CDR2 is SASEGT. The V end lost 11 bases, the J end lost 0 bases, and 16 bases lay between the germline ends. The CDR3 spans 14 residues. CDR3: CAVRPWGTNYGYTF. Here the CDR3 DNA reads TGTGCCGTACGGCCCTGGGGCACTAACTATGGCTACACCTTC.

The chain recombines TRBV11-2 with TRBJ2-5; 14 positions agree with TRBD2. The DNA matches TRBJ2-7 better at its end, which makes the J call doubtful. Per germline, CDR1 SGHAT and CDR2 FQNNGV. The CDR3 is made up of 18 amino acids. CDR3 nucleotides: TGTGCCAGCAGTCCGGGACTAGCGGGAGCCTATTTCTCCTACGAGCAGTACTTC. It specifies CASSPGLAGAYFSYEQYF.

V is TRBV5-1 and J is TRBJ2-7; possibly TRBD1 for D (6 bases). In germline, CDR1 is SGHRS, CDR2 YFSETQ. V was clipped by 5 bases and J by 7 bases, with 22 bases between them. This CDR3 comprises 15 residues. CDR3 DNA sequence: TGCGCCAGCAGACAAACCCCCGGGACATTGCGAGAGCAGTACTTC. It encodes CASRQTPGTLREQYF.

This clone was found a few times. Here the CDR3 DNA reads TGCGCCAGCAGCTTGGGCCTAGCGGTGGATACGCAGTATTTT. Translation: CASSLGLAVDTQYF. This chain connects TRBV5-1 to TRBJ2-3; 7 positions match TRBD2. Germline lookup yields CDR1 SGHRS and CDR2 YFSETQ. The CDR3 totals 14 residues. V was pared by 0 bases and J by 6 bases, with 4 bases of the junction left unmatched.

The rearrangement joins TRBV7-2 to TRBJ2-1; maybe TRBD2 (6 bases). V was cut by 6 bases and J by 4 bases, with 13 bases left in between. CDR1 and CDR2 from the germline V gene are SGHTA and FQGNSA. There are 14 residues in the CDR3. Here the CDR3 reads CASSRDWSYNEQFF. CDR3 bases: TGTGCCAGCAGTCGGGACTGGAGTTACAATGAGCAGTTCTTC.

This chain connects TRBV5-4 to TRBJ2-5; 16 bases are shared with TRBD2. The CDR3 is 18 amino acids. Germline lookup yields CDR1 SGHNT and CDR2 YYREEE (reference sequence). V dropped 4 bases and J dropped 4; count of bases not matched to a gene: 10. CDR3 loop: CASSAGLAGGQWGETQYF. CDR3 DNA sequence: TGTGCCAGCAGCGCGGGACTAGCGGGAGGGCAGTGGGGAGAGACCCAGTACTTC.

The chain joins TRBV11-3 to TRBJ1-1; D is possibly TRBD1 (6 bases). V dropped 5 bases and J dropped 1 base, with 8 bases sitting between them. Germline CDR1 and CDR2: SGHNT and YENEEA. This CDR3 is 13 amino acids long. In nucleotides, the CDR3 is TGTGCCAGCAGCCGGACAGCGAACACTGAAGCTTTCTTT. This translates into CASSRTANTEAFF.

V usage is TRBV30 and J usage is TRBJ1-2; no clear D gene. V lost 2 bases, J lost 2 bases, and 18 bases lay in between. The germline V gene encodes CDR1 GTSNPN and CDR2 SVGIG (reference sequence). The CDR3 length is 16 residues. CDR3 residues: CAWSFGIGVSNYGYTF. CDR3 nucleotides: TGTGCCTGGAGTTTTGGTATTGGGGTCTCGAACTATGGCTACACCTTC.